The 3 T cell receptor beta chains below come from one sample, sequenced in a study of siplizumab effects on memory and regulatory T cells (dated by TCRdb to between 2018 and 2021). The library was generated by the immunoSEQ multiplex PCR assay. TCRdb obtained this table from immuneACCESS and retained in-frame rearrangements with V and J assigned. These tables miss some clones; where compared with another copy, unresolved V genes account for less than half of the shortfall, and the remainder is unexplained. The sample table shows about 110,000 clones, and roughly nine tenths are seen once. Jointly, the top ten make up under 0.75% of the sample. Material: Tregs sorted from blood. Every receptor here comes from a human donor in good health.

This chain links TRBV7-6 with TRBJ1-1; D gene uncertain. The CDR3 has 13 residues. Germline loops: CDR1 SGHVS, CDR2 FNYEAQ. The V end was cut by 0 bases, the J end by 1 base, with 3 bases between. CDR3 in DNA: TGTGCCAGCAGCTTAGCAGAGAACACTGAAGCTTTCTTT. Protein product: CASSLAENTEAFF. Full variable domain (outside the CDR3, taken from reference TRBV7-6 and TRBJ1-1): GAGVSQSPRYKVTKRGQDVALRCDPISGHVSLYWYRQALGQGPEFLTYFNYEAQQDKSGLPNDRFSAERPEGSISTLTIQRTEQRDSAMYRCASSLAENTEAFFGQGTRLTVV.

The rearrangement links TRBV9 to TRBJ1-2; the D is unclear. CDR3 size: 14 residues. Germline V gives CDR1 SGDLS, CDR2 YYNGEE. The ends were cut back, 3 bases at V and 0 bases at J, with 9 bases in the middle. CDR3 DNA sequence: TGTGCCAGCAGCGGAGCGGTAACTAACTATGGCTACACCTTC. This gives the protein CASSGAVTNYGYTF. Filled out from reference TRBV9 and TRBJ1-2, the complete variable domain reads DSGVTQTPKHLITATGQRVTLRCSPRSGDLSVYWYQQSLDQGLQFLIQYYNGEERAKGNILERFSAQQFPDLHSELNLSSLELGDSALYFCASSGAVTNYGYTFGSGTRLTVV.

Details on this clone: Other DNA sequences in this specimen translate into the identical CDR3. The chain has TRBV18 and TRBJ1-1; D perhaps matches TRBD1 (6 bases). V was pared by 5 bases and J by 0 bases, with 10 bases between. The CDR3 runs to 14 residues. CDR1 is KGHSH and CDR2 is LQKENI in the germline V gene. The CDR3 here is CASSLQGVNTEAFF. The CDR3 region has the DNA TGTGCCAGCTCATTACAGGGAGTGAACACTGAAGCTTTCTTT. Full variable domain (outside the CDR3, taken from reference TRBV18 and TRBJ1-1): NAGVMQNPRHLVRRRGQEARLRCSPMKGHSHVYWYRQLPEEGLKFMVYLQKENIIDESGMPKERFSAEFPKEGPSILRIQQVVRGDSAAYFCASSLQGVNTEAFFGQGTRLTVV.